Sequencing of this TCR beta chain was carried out in a study of OX40 agonist ivuxolimab in advanced cancers. The junction had 2 bases not matched to a gene; V was cut back by 3 bases and J by 7 bases. There are 15 residues in the CDR3. CDR1 SGHTA and CDR2 FQGNSA come from the germline V gene. Sequenced by immunoSEQ multiplex PCR; TCRdb stores in-frame clones only, minus some. There are around 100,000 clones in the sample; roughly 90% occur only once, and 0.5% to 0.65% lies in the top ten. The rearrangement links TRBV7-2 to TRBJ2-1; 14 bases agree with TRBD2. The input for sequencing was CD4+ or CD8+ T cells sorted from blood, taken in a trial of the OX40 agonist ivuxolimab. The sequence was collected from an adult with an advanced solid tumor such as melanoma, head and neck, liver or kidney cancer. The CDR3 loop is CASSFRTSGRNEQFF. Here the CDR3 DNA reads TGTGCCAGCAGCTTCCGGACTAGCGGGAGGAATGAGCAGTTCTTC. Full variable domain (rest looked up from reference TRBV7-2 and TRBJ2-1): GAGVSQSPSNKVTEKGKDVELRCDPISGHTALYWYRQSLGQGLEFLIYFQGNSAPDKSGLPSDRFSAERTGGSVSTLTIQRTQQEDSAVYLCASSFRTSGRNEQFFGPGTRLTVL.